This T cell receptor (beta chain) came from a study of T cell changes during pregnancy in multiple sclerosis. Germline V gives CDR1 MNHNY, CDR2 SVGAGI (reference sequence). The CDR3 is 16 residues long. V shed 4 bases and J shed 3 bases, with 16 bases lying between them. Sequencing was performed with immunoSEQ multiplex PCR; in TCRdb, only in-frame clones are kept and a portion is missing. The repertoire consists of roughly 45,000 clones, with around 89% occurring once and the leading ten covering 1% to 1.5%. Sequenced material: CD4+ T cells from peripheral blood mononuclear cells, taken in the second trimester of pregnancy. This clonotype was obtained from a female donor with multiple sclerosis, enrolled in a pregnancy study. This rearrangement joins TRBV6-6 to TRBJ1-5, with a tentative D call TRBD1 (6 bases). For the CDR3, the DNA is TGTGCCAGCAGTTTTTCGACGGGGGGCCTCAATCAGCCCCAGCATTTT. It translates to CASSFSTGGLNQPQHF.